The present TCR beta chain was sequenced within a study of cytomegalovirus exposure and HLA in healthy donors (dated by TCRdb to about 2017). Study-wide context: In an earlier analysis of about 560 of the donors, 250 to 350 Gb of sequence data and 117 million unique TCR beta sequences from about 180 million T cells were reported. Roughly 300 gigabases of sequencing data and tens of millions of unique TCR sequences were included in an early release covering around 600 HLA-typed donors. Of the roughly 400 genotyped donors, around 81% fell in the genetic ancestry cluster associated with self-reported Caucasian donors. The study was designed to test whether signatures of past pathogen exposure could be identified by cataloging public T cell receptors. The study profiled the T cell repertoires of approximately 700 subjects by immunosequencing and related them to cytomegalovirus serostatus. A separate validation cohort of approximately 130 different subjects was used in addition to the roughly 670-subject first cohort. To predict cytomegalovirus infection status, the study combined high-throughput TCR immunosequencing, statistical association of individual TCRs with disease status, and machine learning. A later analysis re-examined previously published TCR beta repertoires from just over 650 donors and added high-resolution HLA genotyping to investigate patterns of TCR occurrence. Rather than drawing on any new phenotypic data, the later analysis identified candidate immune exposures from TCR beta sequences and the way those sequences occurred across donors. In an earlier analysis of 587 of the donors, high-throughput TCR beta sequencing was used to judge whether each TCR beta V gene segment behaved as functional or pseudogenic. Donor age, sex, ethnicity and CMV serostatus were collected together with the repertoire data. A later genetic analysis used genome-wide SNP genotypes for about 55% of the 666 donors, treating that subset as a discovery cohort. Every discovery cohort repertoire had been produced on one sequencing platform. Class I and class II HLA loci were covered by the typing at four-digit resolution. Typing coverage differed by locus: A, B, C, DRB1 and DQB1 were typed in about 629-630 donors, DQA1 in roughly 510, DPA1 in over 600, and DPB1 in just under 490. Four to six DR-DQ haplotypes were handled as single units for association and clustering because linkage in the cohort was strong. Among about 370 genotyped donors of the cohort, an average of around 250,000 unique TCR beta nucleotide sequences was sequenced per donor, of which about 19% were non-productive. Summary of the overall study and its limitations: In both the original and validation cohorts, the classifier was reported to diagnose cytomegalovirus status with high specificity and sensitivity. According to a later genetic analysis, donors in an Asian-associated ancestry cluster had fewer N-insertions in productive TCRs than the roughly 660-donor mean. Several of the top co-occurrence clusters appeared to be linked to parvovirus B19, influenza, CMV and Epstein-Barr virus, according to a later analysis. Roughly uniform sequencing depth across donors was assumed in presence/absence analyses, although this assumption may not hold. The authors suggested that the approach could potentially be generalized to other disease states and immunological phenotypes. CMV serostatus was the only immune exposure information available for the cohort. Most CMV-associated TCR beta chains appeared to be HLA-restricted in a later analysis, and the HLA associations seemed to be driven largely by CMV exposure. Only TCR beta chains were sequenced in this cohort, and the absence of alpha or paired-chain data limited detectable features. Across donors, most TCR sequences were observed very rarely, whereas some public TCRs were present in many individuals. In a later analysis, the rate of TCR association differed among HLA loci, with DRB1 alleles having the most associated TCRs and HLA-C alleles having the fewest. Compared with equally common non-associated chains, HLA-associated TCR beta chains in a later analysis were more clonally expanded and had lower generation probabilities. In vitro tests confirmed that a few of the cytomegalovirus-associated TCR beta chains recognize cytomegalovirus antigens. An earlier analysis of some 560 of the donors showed that most TCR beta V segments appeared in productive rearrangements either about 90% or about 30% of the time, which broadly matched IMGT annotations. A later genetic analysis associated a missense DCLRE1C variant with V-gene and J-gene trimming of TCR beta chains, and an independent cohort replicated the association. A further reported finding was that TCR beta sequences accurately predicted the HLA-A and HLA-B alleles for most subjects in the first cohort. Linkage disequilibrium might explain the correlated functional status among segregating V segments, but an unknown experimental factor could not be excluded. The sequencing pipeline was judged likely to have produced a cluster of highly shared sequence variants as a technical artifact. Some IMGT-functional V segments, including TRBV6-2 and TRBV6-3, could not be told apart with the 87-base-pair reads, so those segments were excluded. The earlier analysis of fewer than 750 of the donors excluded 15 to 20 rarely observed V segments, including chromosome 9 orphons, because counts were too low. Specific HLA alleles were associated with 15,000 to 20,000 TCR beta sequences at a false discovery rate of 0.05 in a later analysis. Because HLA typing was unavailable for some donors at each locus, only the typed subset was used in association tests. Strong co-occurrence of HLA alleles, especially DR and DQ, made assigning TCR associations to individual alleles difficult. In the study, around 150 TCR beta chains were listed as associated with cytomegalovirus.

Turning to this clone: What this receptor recognizes is not known. No base quality values were provided; no much bigger clone lies one nucleotide off.

From cysteine to phenylalanine, the CDR3 is 15 amino acids long. Kept here is only the CDR3 DNA, which spans 45 bases and is read in frame from base 1. V and J lose 3 bases and 3 bases, and a span of 12 bases separates them. CDR1 is given as MNHNS and CDR2 as SASEGT, both from the germline V gene. In total, roughly 670 healthy bone marrow donors made up the cohort. At the time of sampling, all cohort members were nominally healthy, though unrecorded immune exposures were likely present. The donor tested CMV seronegative and was one of the 352 seronegative cohort members. A peripheral blood sample was collected from each donor, and TCR beta sequencing was performed on peripheral blood mononuclear cells. Genomic DNA extraction from the blood cell samples was performed with the Qiagen DNeasy Blood Extraction Kit. The method was the immunoSEQ multiplex PCR assay. For the multiplex PCR, a mixture combining 60 forward primers for TCR Vbeta segments and 13 reverse primers for TCR Jbeta segments was used. Amplification of the CDR3 region of rearranged TCR beta genes was performed with a multiplex PCR assay on genomic DNA. Amplified TCR beta libraries were sequenced as 87-base-pair reads on the Illumina HiSeq System. On the authors' methods: A later analysis tallied tens of millions of unique TCR beta chains across the 700 or so repertoires, and about 12 million of those chains were shared by two or more donors. Raw reads were error-corrected and collapsed into unique sequences with a nearest-neighbor algorithm that merged closely related sequences to remove PCR and sequencing errors. CDR3 sequences were aligned to IMGT reference sequences to assign V, D and J gene segments. For a sequence to be retained, at least a six-nucleotide match to both a V gene segment and a J gene segment was required. A rearrangement counted as productive if the CDR3 had no stop codons and remained in frame with V and J, and every other rearrangement counted as non-productive. CDR3 was defined according to IMGT convention as the region running from the second conserved V-encoded cysteine to the conserved J-encoded phenylalanine. In an earlier analysis of 587 of the donors, sequences lacking an unambiguous match to a single V gene segment were excluded. In an earlier analysis of approximately 590 of the donors, a V segment was called functional when productive rearrangements were above 56.7%, and segregating when the standard deviation between donors exceeded 5%. A statistical classification framework was developed to diagnose cytomegalovirus status using the catalog of TCR beta chain sequences. V and J gene assignment, in a later analysis, came from comparing TCR nucleotide sequences with IMGT/GENE-DB human TR gene sequences. A later analysis assigned CDR3 sequences and most-parsimonious VDJ recombination scenarios with the TCRdist pipeline. In a later analysis, each TCR beta chain was defined by its CDR3 amino acid sequence together with its V-gene family, and reads without a unique V-gene family were excluded. As a way to deal with suspected cross-contamination and a sequencing artifact, a later analysis dropped 500 to 700 nucleotide sequences that were highly shared and had low generation probability. In a later analysis, a clonal expansion index was calculated for each public chain from normalized within-repertoire ranks of inferred template counts. A later analysis computed generation probabilities with a VDJ recombination model fitted to out-of-frame rearrangements, and checked the results against IGoR. A later analysis scored TCR-TCR, TCR-HLA and TCR-CMV co-occurrence with hypergeometric tests, applying a repertoire-size bias correction to TCR pairs. A later analysis estimated false discovery rates by permuting HLA or CMV assignments 20 times. In a later analysis, co-occurring TCRs were grouped with DBSCAN, and TCRdist sequence similarity was added when clustering was performed within HLA-allele-positive subsets. Repertoires with fewer than 30,000 or more than 120,000 public chains were left out of co-occurrence clustering, as were several repertoires with anomalous nucleotide sharing. In TCRdb, the immuneACCESS table is reduced to in-frame sequences with V and J assigned. These tables do not hold every clone; where another copy was compared, an unresolved V gene accounts for under half, and the others remain unexplained. For V, J and clone size, that table is used; D and trimming come from the DNA. The sample contains approximately 120,000 clones, around 78% of them found a single time. The ten largest make up 3.6% of the sample.

The rearranged chain carries TRBV6-1 and TRBJ1-5; confidence is insufficient to name the D gene. Sequenced sample: PBMCs. This TCR came from a man in his forties or fifties in good health and CMV-seronegative. The sequenced DNA: TGTGCCAGCAGTGACGTAGACATGGACAATCAGCCCCAGCATTTT. It is translated as CASSDVDMDNQPQHF.